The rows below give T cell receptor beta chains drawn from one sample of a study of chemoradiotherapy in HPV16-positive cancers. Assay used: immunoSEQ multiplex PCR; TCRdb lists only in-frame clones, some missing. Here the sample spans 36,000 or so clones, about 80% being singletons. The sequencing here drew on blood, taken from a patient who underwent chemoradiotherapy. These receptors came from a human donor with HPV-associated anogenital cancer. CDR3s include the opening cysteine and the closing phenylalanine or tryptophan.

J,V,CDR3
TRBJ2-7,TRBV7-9,CASSAGLAGASYEQYF
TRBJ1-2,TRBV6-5,CASSYSNREDYGYTF
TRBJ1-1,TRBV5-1,CASSEHRGGTEAFF
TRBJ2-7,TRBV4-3,CASSQGGAVTYQQYF
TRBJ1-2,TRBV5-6,CASHIGTGFYGYTF
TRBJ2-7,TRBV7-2,CASSWAGGDEQYF
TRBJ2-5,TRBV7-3,CASSTTFGLAETQYF
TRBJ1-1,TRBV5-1,CASSLGFIGTGVTNTEAFF
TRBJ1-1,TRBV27,CASSLSGGTAFF
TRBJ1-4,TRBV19,CASREWDEKLFF
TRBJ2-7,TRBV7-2,CASSLAGGPTYEQYF
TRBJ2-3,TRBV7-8,CASSLVEALGTDTQYF
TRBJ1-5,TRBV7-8,CASSLSGLHQPQHF
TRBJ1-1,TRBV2,CASSAKSGPPSEAFF
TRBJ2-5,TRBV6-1,CASSEVTGGWETQYF
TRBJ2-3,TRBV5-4,CASSLDGQGVGTQYF
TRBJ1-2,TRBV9,CASSVARGGYTF
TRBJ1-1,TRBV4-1,CASSQVPGTEAFF
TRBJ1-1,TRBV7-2,CASSLGAGRTEAFF
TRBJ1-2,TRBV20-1,CSADRGLGYTF
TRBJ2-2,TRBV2,CASSAETGELFF
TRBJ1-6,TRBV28,CASRQGGSYNSPLHF
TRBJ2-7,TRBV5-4,CASSDPGGGRSSYEQYF
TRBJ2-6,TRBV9,CASSPGFSGANVLTF
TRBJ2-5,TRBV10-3,CAISVVRSYETQYF
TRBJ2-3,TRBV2,CASSPPFTDTQYF
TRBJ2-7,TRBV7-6,CASSLAGGTYEQYF
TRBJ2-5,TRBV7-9,CASSAGRETETQYF